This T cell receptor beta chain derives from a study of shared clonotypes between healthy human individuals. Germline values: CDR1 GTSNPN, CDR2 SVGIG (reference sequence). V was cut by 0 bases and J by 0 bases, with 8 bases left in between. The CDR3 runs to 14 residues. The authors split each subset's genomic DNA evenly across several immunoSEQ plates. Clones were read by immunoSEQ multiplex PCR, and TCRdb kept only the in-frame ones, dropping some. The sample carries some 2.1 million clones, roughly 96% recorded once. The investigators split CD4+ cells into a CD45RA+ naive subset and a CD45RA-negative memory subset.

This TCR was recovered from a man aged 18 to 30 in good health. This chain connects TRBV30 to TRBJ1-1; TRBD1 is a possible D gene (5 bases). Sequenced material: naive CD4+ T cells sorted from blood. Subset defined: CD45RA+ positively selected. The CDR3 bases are TGTGCCTGGAGTGTACGGGGGATGAACACTGAAGCTTTCTTT. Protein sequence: CAWSVRGMNTEAFF.